This note documents a single T cell receptor (beta chain) sequence. These data originate in a study of blood T cell repertoires in COVID-19. In the study overall: T cells, B-cell-depleted T cells, or PBMCs supplied cDNA or gDNA.

Germline-derived CDR1 and CDR2 are SGHRS and YFSETQ. The V segment lost 4 bases and the J segment 5 bases; nucleotides outside the gene matches: 12. The CDR3 runs 16 residues. Method: immunoSEQ multiplex PCR; TCRdb's copy keeps in-frame clones and lacks some. Here the sample spans more than 95,000 clones, 80% to 90% being singletons. What was sequenced was peripheral blood. The V call is TRBV5-1, the J call TRBJ2-5; 9 bases fit TRBD2. The sequence was obtained from a human donor in a cohort sampled during active COVID-19. In DNA form, the CDR3 reads TGCGCCAGCAGCCCCCCCCGAGCGGGGGGCAGGGAGACCCAGTACTTC. It specifies CASSPPRAGGRETQYF.